A single sample is the source of the 2 T cell receptor beta chains below, sequenced in a study of cytomegalovirus exposure and HLA in healthy donors. PCR amplification relied on 60 Vbeta primers (plus 13 Jbeta primers). Sequenced by immunoSEQ multiplex PCR; TCRdb stores in-frame clones only, minus some. Of about 98,000 clones in the sample, under 75% are singletons; the top ten hold 1.2%. Sequencing input: PBMCs. All receptors derive from a female donor in good health and CMV-seronegative.

The V call is TRBV23-1, the J call TRBJ1-1; a weak D match, TRBD1 (5 bases). TRBV23-1 falls under the ORF class, with uncertain function. The CDR3 loop spans 14 amino acids. The ends were cut back, 9 bases at V and 5 bases at J, with 19 bases in the middle. CDR3 DNA sequence: TGCGCCAGGGAGCCCTGGGTGGGGGGGACTGAAGCTTTCTTT. Amino acids: CAREPWVGGTEAFF.

In this sample, this clone turned up a few times. This sequence joins TRBV28 and TRBJ2-7; 15 positions agree with TRBD2. CDR1 and CDR2 (germline): MDHEN, SYDVKM. The CDR3 covers 16 residues. The junction had 11 bases not matched to a gene; V was cut back by 7 bases and J by 7 bases. The CDR3 DNA reads as TGTGCCAGCATCGGACTAGCGGGAGGGCGGGCGGCTGAGCAGTACTTC. Translated, it gives CASIGLAGGRAAEQYF.